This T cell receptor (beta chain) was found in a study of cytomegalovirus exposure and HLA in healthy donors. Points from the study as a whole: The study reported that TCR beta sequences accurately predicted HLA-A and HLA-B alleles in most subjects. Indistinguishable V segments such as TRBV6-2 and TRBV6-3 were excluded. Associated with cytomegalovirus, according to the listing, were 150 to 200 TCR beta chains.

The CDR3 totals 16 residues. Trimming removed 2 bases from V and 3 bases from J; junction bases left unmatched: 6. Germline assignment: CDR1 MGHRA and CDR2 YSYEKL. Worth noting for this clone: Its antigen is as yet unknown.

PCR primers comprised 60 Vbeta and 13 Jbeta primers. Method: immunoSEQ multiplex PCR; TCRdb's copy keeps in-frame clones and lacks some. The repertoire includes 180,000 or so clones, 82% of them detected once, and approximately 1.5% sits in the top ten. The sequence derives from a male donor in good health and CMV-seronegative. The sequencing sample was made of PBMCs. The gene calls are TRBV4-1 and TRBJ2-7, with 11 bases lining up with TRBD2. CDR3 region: CASSQRLTSGSYEQYF. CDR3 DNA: TGCGCCAGCAGCCAACGACTTACTAGCGGGAGCTACGAGCAGTACTTC.